One T cell receptor beta chain is described in this entry. Antigen: not known. Naive CD8+ T cells showed CD45RO-CCR7+CD27+CD95-. UMI-labeled 5' RACE yielded the TRB cDNA libraries. TCRdb reprocessed the 5' RACE reads, with one entry per CDR3 protein and no DNA. This listing includes over 100,000 distinct CDR3 sequences. The sample belongs to a study of CXCR3-negative and CXCR3-positive naive CD8 T cells. Study outcomes and limitations: From TRB CDR3 properties, TCR strength was inferred; surface CD5 did not differ between naive subsets. TRB CDR3 hydrophobicity was greater in CXCR3-positive naive cells than in CXCR3-negative naive cells.

CDR3 length equals 13 residues. The sequenced sample was naive CXCR3+ CD8+ T cells from blood. Subset indicated: CD45RO-CCR7+CD27+CD95- naive CD8+ T cells expressing CXCR3 (TNR3+). The chain joins TRBV12-3 or TRBV12-4 to TRBJ2-3; TCRdb returns TRBD1, unconfirmable since there is no DNA. This sequence was found in a human donor in good health. Some clones in this sample may be carry-over from other donors' samples. The CDR3 protein is CASSFGGADTQYF.